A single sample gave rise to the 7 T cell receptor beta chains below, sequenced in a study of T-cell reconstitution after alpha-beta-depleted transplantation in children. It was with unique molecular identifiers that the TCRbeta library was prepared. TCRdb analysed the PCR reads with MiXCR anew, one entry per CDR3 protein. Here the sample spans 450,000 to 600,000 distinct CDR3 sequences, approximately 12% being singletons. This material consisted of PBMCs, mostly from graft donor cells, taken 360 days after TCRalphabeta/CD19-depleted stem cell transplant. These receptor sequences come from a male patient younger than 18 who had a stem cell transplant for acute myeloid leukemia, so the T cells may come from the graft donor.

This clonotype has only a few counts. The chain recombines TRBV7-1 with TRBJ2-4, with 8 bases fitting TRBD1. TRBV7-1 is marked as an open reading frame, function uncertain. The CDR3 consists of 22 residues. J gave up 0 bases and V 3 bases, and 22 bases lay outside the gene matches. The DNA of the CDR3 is TGTGCCAGCAGCTCCCGGGACAGGTCCTGGCCAAAGTCAGATCTAGCCAAAAACATTCAGTACTTC. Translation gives CASSSRDRSWPKSDLAKNIQYF.

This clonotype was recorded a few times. The CDR3 region is CASSYSSSGGTISEQYF. The CDR3 DNA sequence: TGTGCCAGCAGTTACTCGAGTTCAGGGGGGACCATAAGCGAGCAGTACTTC. This chain uses TRBV6-2 or TRBV6-3 with TRBJ2-7, with a weak D call TRBD1 (7 bases). CDR3 size: 17 residues. The V and J ends lost 0 bases and 6 bases respectively, with 21 bases between them. The germline CDR1 and CDR2 sequences are MNHEY and SVGEGT.

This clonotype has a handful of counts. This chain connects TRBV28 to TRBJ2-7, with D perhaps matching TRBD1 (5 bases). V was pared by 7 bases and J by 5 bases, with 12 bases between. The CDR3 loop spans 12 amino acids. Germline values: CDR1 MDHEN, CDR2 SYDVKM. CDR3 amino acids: CASTSGRNEQYF. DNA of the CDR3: TGTGCCAGCACCTCAGGGCGGAACGAGCAGTACTTC.

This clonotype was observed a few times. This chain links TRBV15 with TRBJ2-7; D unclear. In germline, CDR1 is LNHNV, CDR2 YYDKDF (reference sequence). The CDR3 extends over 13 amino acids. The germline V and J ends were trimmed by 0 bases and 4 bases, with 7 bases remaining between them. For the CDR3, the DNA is TGTGCCACCAGCAGAGATGAGTTTTACGAGCAGTACTTC. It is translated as CATSRDEFYEQYF.

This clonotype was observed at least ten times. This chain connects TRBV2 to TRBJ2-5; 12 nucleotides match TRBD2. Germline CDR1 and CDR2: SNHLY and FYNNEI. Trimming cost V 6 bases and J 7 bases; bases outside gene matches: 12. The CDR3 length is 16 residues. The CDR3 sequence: CASRKWTSGVDGTQYF. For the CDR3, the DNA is TGTGCCAGCAGAAAATGGACTAGCGGGGTAGATGGGACCCAGTACTTC.

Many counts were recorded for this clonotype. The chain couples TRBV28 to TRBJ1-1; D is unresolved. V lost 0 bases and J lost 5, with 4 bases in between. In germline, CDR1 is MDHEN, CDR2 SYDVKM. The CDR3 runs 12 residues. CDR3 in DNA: TGTGCCAGCAGTTTATGGGAGACTGAAGCTTTCTTT. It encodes CASSLWETEAFF.

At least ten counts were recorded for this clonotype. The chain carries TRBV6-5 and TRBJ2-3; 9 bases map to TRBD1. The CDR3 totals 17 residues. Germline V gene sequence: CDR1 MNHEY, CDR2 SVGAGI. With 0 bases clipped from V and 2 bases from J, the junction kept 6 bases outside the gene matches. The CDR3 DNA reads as TGTGCCAGCAGTTACTCGGGACAGGGCCCCAACACAGATACGCAGTATTTT. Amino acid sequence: CASSYSGQGPNTDTQYF.